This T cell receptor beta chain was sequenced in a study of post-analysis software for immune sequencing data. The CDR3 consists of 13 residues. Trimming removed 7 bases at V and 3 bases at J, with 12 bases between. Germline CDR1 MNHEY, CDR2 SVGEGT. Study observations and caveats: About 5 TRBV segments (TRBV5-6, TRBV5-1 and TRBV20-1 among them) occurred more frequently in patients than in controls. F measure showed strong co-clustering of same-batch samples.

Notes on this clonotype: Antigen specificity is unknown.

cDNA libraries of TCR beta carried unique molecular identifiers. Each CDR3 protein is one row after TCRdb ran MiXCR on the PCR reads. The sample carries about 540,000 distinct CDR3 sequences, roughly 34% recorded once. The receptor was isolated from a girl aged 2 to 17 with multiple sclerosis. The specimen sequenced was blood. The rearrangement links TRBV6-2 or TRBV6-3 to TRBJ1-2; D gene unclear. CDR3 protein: CASNFPLDYGYTF. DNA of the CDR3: TGTGCCAGCAACTTCCCTCTGGACTATGGCTACACCTTC.